The clone carrying this T cell receptor beta chain was counted a few times. The data were taken from a study of blood T cells in healthy people across ages. CDR3 size: 15 residues. Losses at the gene ends were 5 bases for V and 7 bases for J; bases not matched to a gene: 10. CDR1 is MNHEY, CDR2 SMNVEV, per germline (reference sequence). A second PCR, run for roughly 7 to 12 cycles, used a sample-barcoded 5' primer plus a J-beta primer mix. TCRdb reprocessed the 5' RACE reads via MiXCR and lists one record per CDR3 protein. The table lists approximately 1.5 million distinct CDR3 sequences, about 45% of them singletons.

The sample was blood. The V gene is TRBV27, the J gene TRBJ2-1; 8 bases line up with TRBD2. This sequence originates from a woman aged 18-29 years in good health. The CDR3 bases are TGTGCCAGCAGTCATCAGCGGGAGAACAATAATGAGCAGTTCTTC. Its translation: CASSHQRENNNEQFF.